The T cell receptor (beta chain) under discussion was sequenced for a study of OX40 agonist ivuxolimab in advanced cancers. TCRdb's copy holds only in-frame clones and misses some; the assay was immunoSEQ multiplex PCR. Of under 85,000 clones listed, about 88% are singletons. The ends lost 2 bases at V and 0 bases at J; junction bases unmatched: 15. The CDR3 is 20 amino acids. CDR1 and CDR2 from the germline V gene are MRHNA and SNTAGT. The chain joins TRBV6-4 to TRBJ2-2; 7 positions match TRBD1. The sequencing here drew on CD4+ or CD8+ T cells sorted from blood, taken in a trial of the OX40 agonist ivuxolimab. The source is an adult with an advanced solid tumor such as melanoma, head and neck, liver or kidney cancer. CDR3 amino acids: CASSDTGYRGSPPNTGELFF. CDR3 bases: TGTGCCAGCAGTGACACAGGATACAGGGGCAGCCCGCCGAACACCGGGGAGCTGTTTTTT.